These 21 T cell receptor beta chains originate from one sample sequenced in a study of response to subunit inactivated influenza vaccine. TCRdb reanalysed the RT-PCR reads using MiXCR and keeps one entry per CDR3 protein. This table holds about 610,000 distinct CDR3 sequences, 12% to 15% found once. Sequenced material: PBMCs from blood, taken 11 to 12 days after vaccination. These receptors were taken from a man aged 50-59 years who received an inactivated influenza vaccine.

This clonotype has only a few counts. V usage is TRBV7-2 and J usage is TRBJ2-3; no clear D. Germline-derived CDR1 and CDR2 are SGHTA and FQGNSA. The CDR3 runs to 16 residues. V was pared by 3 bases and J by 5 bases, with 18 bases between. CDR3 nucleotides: TGTGCCAGCAGCTTGGCCTCATCCTTTCGCGGAGATACGCAGTATTTT. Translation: CASSLASSFRGDTQYF.

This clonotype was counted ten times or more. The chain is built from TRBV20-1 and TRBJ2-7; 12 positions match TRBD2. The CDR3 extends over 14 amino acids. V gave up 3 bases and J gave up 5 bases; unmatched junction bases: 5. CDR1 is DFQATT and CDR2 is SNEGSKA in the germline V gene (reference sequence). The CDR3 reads CSARLTSGGDEQYF. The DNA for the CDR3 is TGCAGTGCTAGGCTGACTAGCGGGGGTGACGAGCAGTACTTC.

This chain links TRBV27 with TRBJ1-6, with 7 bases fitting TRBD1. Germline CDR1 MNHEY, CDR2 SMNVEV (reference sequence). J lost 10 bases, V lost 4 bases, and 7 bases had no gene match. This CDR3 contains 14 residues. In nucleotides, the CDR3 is TGTGCCAGCAGTTCCGGACAGGTTTTCTCACCCCTCCACTTT. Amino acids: CASSSGQVFSPLHF.

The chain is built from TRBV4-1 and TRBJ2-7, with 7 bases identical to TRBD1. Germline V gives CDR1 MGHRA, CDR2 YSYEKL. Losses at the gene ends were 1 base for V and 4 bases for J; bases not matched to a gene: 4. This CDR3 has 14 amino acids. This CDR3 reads CASSQAQGEYEQYF. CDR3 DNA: TGCGCCAGCAGCCAAGCGCAGGGGGAATACGAGCAGTACTTC.

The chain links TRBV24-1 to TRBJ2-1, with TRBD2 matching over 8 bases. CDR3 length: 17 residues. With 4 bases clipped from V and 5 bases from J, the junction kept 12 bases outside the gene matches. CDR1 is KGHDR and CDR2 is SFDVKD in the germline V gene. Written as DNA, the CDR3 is TGTGCCACCAGTGACCCCCAGGGGCGGGGGGTCGACAATGAGCAGTTCTTC. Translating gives CATSDPQGRGVDNEQFF.

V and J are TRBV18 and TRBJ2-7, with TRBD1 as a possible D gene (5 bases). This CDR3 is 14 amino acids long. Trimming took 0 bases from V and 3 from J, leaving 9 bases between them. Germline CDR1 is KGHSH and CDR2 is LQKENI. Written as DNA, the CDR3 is TGTGCCAGCTCACCACCGGCAGGGCGCTACGAGCAGTACTTC. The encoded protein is CASSPPAGRYEQYF.

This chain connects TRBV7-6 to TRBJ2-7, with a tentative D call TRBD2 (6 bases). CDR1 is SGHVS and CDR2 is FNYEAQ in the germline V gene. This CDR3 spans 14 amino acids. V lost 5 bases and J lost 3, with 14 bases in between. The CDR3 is CASSPYRRGYEQYF. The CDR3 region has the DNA TGTGCCAGCAGCCCGTACAGGAGGGGCTACGAGCAGTACTTC.

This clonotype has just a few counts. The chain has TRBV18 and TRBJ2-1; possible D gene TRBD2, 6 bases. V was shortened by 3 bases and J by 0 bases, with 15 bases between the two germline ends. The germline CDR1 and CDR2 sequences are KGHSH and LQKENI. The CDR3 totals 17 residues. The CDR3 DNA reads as TGTGCCAGCTCACCCCCACTTACCGGGAGCTCCTACAATGAGCAGTTCTTC. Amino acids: CASSPPLTGSSYNEQFF.

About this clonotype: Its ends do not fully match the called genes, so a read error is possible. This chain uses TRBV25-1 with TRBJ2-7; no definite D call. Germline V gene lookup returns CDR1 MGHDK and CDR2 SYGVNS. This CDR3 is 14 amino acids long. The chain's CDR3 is CASSDWTYSNEQYF. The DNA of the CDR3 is TGTGCCAGCAGTGATTGGACCTACTCCAACGAGCAGTACTTC.

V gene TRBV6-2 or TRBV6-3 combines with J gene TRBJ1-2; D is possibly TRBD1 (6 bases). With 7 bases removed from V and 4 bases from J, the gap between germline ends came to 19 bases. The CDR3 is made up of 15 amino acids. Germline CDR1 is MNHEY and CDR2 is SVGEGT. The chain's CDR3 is CASKPVEGVGYGYTF. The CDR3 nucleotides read TGTGCCAGCAAACCGGTGGAGGGGGTCGGCTATGGCTACACCTTC.

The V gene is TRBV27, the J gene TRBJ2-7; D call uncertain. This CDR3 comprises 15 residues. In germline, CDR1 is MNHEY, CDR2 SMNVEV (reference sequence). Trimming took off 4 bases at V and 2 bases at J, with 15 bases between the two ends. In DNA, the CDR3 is TGTGCCAGCAGTTATACAGTTCGTGGGGCCTACGAGCAGTACTTC. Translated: CASSYTVRGAYEQYF.

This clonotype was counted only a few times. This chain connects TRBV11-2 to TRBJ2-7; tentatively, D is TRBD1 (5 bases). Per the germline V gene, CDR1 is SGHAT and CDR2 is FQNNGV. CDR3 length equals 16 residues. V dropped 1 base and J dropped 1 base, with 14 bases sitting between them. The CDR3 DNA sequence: TGTGCCAGCAGCTTAGCGGGCAGGGTCCCTTCCTACGAGCAGTACTTC. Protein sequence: CASSLAGRVPSYEQYF.

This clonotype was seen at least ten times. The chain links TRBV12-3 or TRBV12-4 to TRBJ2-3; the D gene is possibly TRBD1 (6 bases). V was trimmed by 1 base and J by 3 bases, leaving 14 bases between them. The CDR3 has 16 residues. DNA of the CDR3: TGTGCCAGCAGTTTAGAGGGGGTGTTGAGAACAGATACGCAGTATTTT. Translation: CASSLEGVLRTDTQYF.

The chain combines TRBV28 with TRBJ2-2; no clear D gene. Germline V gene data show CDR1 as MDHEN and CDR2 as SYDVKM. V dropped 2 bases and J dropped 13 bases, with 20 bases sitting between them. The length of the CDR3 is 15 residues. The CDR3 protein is CASSLQTRFLLGLFF. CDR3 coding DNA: TGTGCCAGCAGTTTACAAACGCGGTTCCTTCTAGGGCTGTTTTTT. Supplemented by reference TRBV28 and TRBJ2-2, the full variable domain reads DVKVTQSSRYLVKRTGEKVFLECVQDMDHENMFWYRQDPGLGLRLIYFSYDVKMKEKGDIPEGYSVSREKKERFSLILESASTNQTSMYLCASSLQTRFLLGLFFGEGSRLTVL.

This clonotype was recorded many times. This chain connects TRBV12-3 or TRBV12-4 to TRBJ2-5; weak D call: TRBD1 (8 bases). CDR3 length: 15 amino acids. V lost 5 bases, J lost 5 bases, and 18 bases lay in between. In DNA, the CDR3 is TGTGCCAGCAGTCCTATCGGACAGGGAGGGGAGACCCAGTACTTC. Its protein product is CASSPIGQGGETQYF.

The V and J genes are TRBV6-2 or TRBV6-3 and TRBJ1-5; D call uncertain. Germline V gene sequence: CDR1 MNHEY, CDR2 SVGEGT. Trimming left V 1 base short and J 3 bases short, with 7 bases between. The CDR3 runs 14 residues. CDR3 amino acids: CASSYWADNQPQHF. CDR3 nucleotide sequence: TGTGCCAGCAGTTACTGGGCAGACAATCAGCCCCAGCATTTT.

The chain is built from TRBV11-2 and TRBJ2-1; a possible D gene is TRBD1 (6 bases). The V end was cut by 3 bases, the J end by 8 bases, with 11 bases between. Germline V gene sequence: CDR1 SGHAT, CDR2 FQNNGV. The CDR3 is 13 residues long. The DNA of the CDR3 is TGTGCCAGCAGCTTCGTGGGGGCCCATGAGCAGTTCTTC. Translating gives CASSFVGAHEQFF.

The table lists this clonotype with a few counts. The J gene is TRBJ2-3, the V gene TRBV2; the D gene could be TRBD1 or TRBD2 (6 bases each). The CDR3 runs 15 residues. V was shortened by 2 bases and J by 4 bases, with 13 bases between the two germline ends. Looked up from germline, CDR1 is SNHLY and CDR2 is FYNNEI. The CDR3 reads CASSEFWGASDTQYF. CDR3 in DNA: TGTGCCAGCAGTGAATTCTGGGGGGCATCAGATACGCAGTATTTT. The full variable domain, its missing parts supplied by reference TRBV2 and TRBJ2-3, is EPEVTQTPSHQVTQMGQEVILRCVPISNHLYFYWYRQILGQKVEFLVSFYNNEISEKSEIFDDQFSVERPDGSNFTLKIRSTKLEDSAMYFCASSEFWGASDTQYFGPGTRLTVL.

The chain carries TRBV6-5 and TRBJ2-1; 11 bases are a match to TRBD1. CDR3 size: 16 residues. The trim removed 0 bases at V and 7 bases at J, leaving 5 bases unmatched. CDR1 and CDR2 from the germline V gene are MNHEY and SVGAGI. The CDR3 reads CASSYSTGQGVNEQFF. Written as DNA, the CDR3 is TGTGCCAGCAGTTACTCGACGGGACAGGGGGTGAATGAGCAGTTCTTC.

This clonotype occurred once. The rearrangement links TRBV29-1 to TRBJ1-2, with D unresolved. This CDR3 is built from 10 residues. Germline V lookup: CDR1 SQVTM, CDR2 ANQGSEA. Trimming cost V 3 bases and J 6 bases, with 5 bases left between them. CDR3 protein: CSVEGNGYTF. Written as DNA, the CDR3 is TGCAGCGTTGAGGGCAATGGCTACACCTTC. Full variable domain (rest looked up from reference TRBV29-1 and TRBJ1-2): SAVISQKPSRDICQRGTSLTIQCQVDSQVTMMFWYRQQPGQSLTLIATANQGSEATYESGFVIDKFPISRPNLTFSTLTVSNMSPEDSSIYLCSVEGNGYTFGSGTRLTVV.

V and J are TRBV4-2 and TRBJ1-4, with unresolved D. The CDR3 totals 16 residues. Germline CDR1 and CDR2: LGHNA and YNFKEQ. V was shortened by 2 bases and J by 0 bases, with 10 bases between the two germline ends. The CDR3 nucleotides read TGTGCCAGCAGCCAAAGGGCCCTTGCAACTAATGAAAAACTGTTTTTT. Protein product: CASSQRALATNEKLFF.